Presented here are 8 T cell receptor beta chains from one specimen sequenced in a study of shared clonotypes between healthy human individuals. The table came from immunoSEQ multiplex PCR; TCRdb's copy has only in-frame clones and leaves some out. Of roughly 2.6 million clones listed, roughly 92% were seen once; the top ten hold 0.14%. The sequenced material came from naive CD4+ T cells sorted from blood. As for subset: CD45RA+ positively selected. The origin of the receptors is a man younger than 30 in good health.

The rearrangement joins TRBV5-1 to TRBJ2-2, with TRBD2 matching over 11 bases. The germline gives CDR1 SGHRS, CDR2 YFSETQ. The J segment lost 8 bases and the V segment lost 0 bases, leaving 6 bases of the junction unmatched. The CDR3 covers 16 residues. The chain's CDR3 is CASSLETSGATGELFF. The CDR3 nucleotides read TGCGCCAGCAGCTTGGAGACTAGCGGGGCTACGGGGGAGCTGTTTTTT.

The chain joins TRBV19 to TRBJ1-5; 7 bases are a match to TRBD1. Germline V gives CDR1 LNHDA, CDR2 SQIVND (reference sequence). V gave up 9 bases and J gave up 0 bases; unmatched junction bases: 14. This CDR3 has 17 amino acids. The CDR3 here is CASGRQGPHGSNQPQHF. In nucleotides, the CDR3 is TGTGCCAGCGGGAGACAGGGCCCCCATGGTAGCAATCAGCCCCAGCATTTT.

The rearrangement uses TRBV9 and TRBJ1-2; D not resolved. The CDR3 loop spans 17 amino acids. Germline V lookup: CDR1 SGDLS, CDR2 YYNGEE. V was cut by 1 base and J by 0 bases, with 16 bases left in between. The CDR3 sequence: CASSVYSSQWANYGYTF. CDR3 nucleotide sequence: TGTGCCAGCAGCGTATATTCATCGCAGTGGGCTAACTATGGCTACACCTTC. Full variable domain (rest looked up from reference TRBV9 and TRBJ1-2): DSGVTQTPKHLITATGQRVTLRCSPRSGDLSVYWYQQSLDQGLQFLIQYYNGEERAKGNILERFSAQQFPDLHSELNLSSLELGDSALYFCASSVYSSQWANYGYTFGSGTRLTVV.

This sequence joins TRBV6-1 and TRBJ2-7; either TRBD1 or TRBD2 may supply D (7 bases each). This CDR3 spans 14 amino acids. Germline values: CDR1 MNHNS, CDR2 SASEGT. V was trimmed by 7 bases and J by 5 bases, leaving 18 bases between them. CDR3 sequence: CASTRGGGFDEQYF. CDR3 coding DNA: TGTGCCAGCACCAGGGGGGGCGGTTTCGACGAGCAGTACTTC.

The rearrangement uses TRBV5-5 and TRBJ1-5; D uncertain. The V end lost 2 bases, the J end lost 10 bases, and 10 bases lay between the germline ends. The CDR3 is made up of 12 amino acids. Germline lookup yields CDR1 SGHKS and CDR2 YYEKEE (reference sequence). The CDR3 coding sequence is TGTGCCAGCAGCTTCCTGGGAGACCCCCAGCATTTT. It yields the protein CASSFLGDPQHF.

The V gene is TRBV7-9, the J gene TRBJ2-1; D is ambiguous. Trimming left V 5 bases short and J 0 bases short, with 8 bases between. The germline CDR1 and CDR2 sequences are SEHNR and FQNEAQ (reference sequence). This CDR3 has 14 amino acids. The CDR3 reads CASSTSTSYNEQFF. CDR3 nucleotide sequence: TGTGCCAGCAGCACATCCACCTCCTACAATGAGCAGTTCTTC.

This clone has just a few counts. This rearrangement joins TRBV6-5 to TRBJ1-6, with a possible D match to TRBD1 (6 bases). Germline V CDR1 and CDR2: MNHEY, SVGAGI. The CDR3 is 13 residues long. V was cut by 7 bases and J by 7 bases, with 11 bases left in between. CDR3 DNA sequence: TGTGCCAGCAACCGGGGGCCCAATTCACCCCTCCACTTT. It specifies CASNRGPNSPLHF.

The chain is built from TRBV30 and TRBJ1-6; possible D gene TRBD1, 5 bases. This CDR3 contains 17 residues. V was shortened by 2 bases and J by 2 bases, with 16 bases between the two germline ends. Per the germline V gene, CDR1 is GTSNPN and CDR2 is SVGIG (reference sequence). The chain's CDR3 is CAWSPRAGLAYNSPLHF. CDR3 DNA: TGTGCCTGGAGTCCCCGGGCAGGGTTGGCCTATAATTCACCCCTCCACTTT.